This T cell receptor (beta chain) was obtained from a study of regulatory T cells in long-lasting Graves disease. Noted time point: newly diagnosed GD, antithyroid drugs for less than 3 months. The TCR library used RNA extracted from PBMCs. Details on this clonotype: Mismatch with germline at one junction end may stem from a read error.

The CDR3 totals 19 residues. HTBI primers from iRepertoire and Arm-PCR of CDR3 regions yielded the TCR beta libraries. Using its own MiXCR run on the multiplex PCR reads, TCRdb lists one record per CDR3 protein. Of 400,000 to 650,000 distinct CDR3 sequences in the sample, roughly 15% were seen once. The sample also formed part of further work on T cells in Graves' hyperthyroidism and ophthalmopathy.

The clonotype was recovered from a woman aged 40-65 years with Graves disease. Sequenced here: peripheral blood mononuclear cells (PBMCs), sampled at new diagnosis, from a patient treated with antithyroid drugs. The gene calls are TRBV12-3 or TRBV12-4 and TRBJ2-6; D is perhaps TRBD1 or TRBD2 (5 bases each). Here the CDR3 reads CASSLTPGGLGSGASVLTF. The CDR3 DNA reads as TGTGCCAGCAGTTTGACCCCCGGCGGGTTGGGCTCTGGGGCCAGCGTCCTGACTTTC.